These 17 T cell receptor beta chains came from one sample sequenced in a study of OX40 agonist ivuxolimab in advanced cancers. Repertoires were generated with immunoSEQ multiplex PCR, while TCRdb's copy carries only in-frame clones and drops some. The data contain tens of thousands of clones, about 89% of them singletons. Sequencing was performed on CD4+ or CD8+ T cells sorted from blood, taken in a trial of the OX40 agonist ivuxolimab. The source is an adult with an advanced solid tumor such as melanoma, head and neck, liver or kidney cancer.

The chain has TRBV4-2 and TRBJ1-1, with 7 nucleotides matching TRBD1. CDR3 length: 13 residues. Germline lookup yields CDR1 LGHNA and CDR2 YNFKEQ. Unmatched junction bases numbered 6, after V lost 3 bases and J lost 8 bases. As DNA, the CDR3 is TGTGCCAGCAGCCATGAAACAGGGGTAGAAGCTTTCTTT. Translating gives CASSHETGVEAFF.

The V gene is TRBV5-1, the J gene TRBJ1-1, with no clear D. In germline, CDR1 is SGHRS, CDR2 YFSETQ. This CDR3 has 14 amino acids. V lost 2 bases, J lost 0 bases, and 8 bases lay in between. The CDR3 DNA reads as TGCGCCAGCAGCTTTGAGAGGTTGAACACTGAAGCTTTCTTT. Protein product: CASSFERLNTEAFF.

The V and J genes are TRBV2 and TRBJ1-1; TRBD1 might be the D (5 bases). This CDR3 spans 12 amino acids. Trimming took 5 bases from V and 7 from J, leaving 11 bases between them. Germline V lookup: CDR1 SNHLY, CDR2 FYNNEI. The CDR3 here is CASSKRGHEAFF. The CDR3, as DNA: TGTGCCAGCAGTAAACGGGGCCATGAAGCTTTCTTT.

The chain links TRBV7-9 to TRBJ2-1; 8 bases map to TRBD2. The CDR3 runs 13 residues. The junction had 6 bases not matched to a gene; V was cut back by 5 bases and J by 9 bases. The germline CDR1 and CDR2 sequences are SEHNR and FQNEAQ (reference sequence). The DNA of the CDR3 is TGTGCCAGCAGCCGGACTAGCTCCCCTGAGCAGTTCTTC. The encoded protein is CASSRTSSPEQFF.

The rearrangement uses TRBV10-3 and TRBJ1-5, with TRBD1 identical over 8 bases. The CDR3 contains 13 residues. Per the germline V gene, CDR1 is ENHRY and CDR2 is SYGVKD. The junction had 1 base not matched to a gene; V was cut back by 9 bases and J by 0 bases. CDR3 bases: TGTGCCATTGGACAGGGTAGCAATCAGCCCCAGCATTTT. As protein: CAIGQGSNQPQHF.

V is TRBV28 and J is TRBJ2-2, with D perhaps matching TRBD2 (5 bases). In germline, CDR1 is MDHEN, CDR2 SYDVKM. The CDR3 covers 14 residues. V shed 8 bases and J shed 6 bases, with 16 bases lying between them. CDR3 sequence (DNA): TGTGCCAGCCATGTTGTGGGAGCTTCCGGGGAGCTGTTTTTT. Translated: CASHVVGASGELFF.

The chain is built from TRBV5-8 and TRBJ2-3; 7 bases align to TRBD2. The CDR3 spans 13 residues. Germline CDR1 SGHTS, CDR2 YDEGEE. V shed 6 bases and J 1 base; nucleotides not matched to a gene: 2. CDR3 sequence (DNA): TGTGCCAGCAACAGCGGGGGCACAGATACGCAGTATTTT. Protein sequence: CASNSGGTDTQYF.

The chain uses TRBV5-8 and TRBJ2-7, with TRBD1 identical over 9 bases. The length of the CDR3 is 14 residues. V lost 4 bases, J lost 6 bases, and 8 bases stayed unmatched. Germline assignment: CDR1 SGHTS and CDR2 YDEGEE. CDR3 nucleotide sequence: TGTGCCAGCAGCCGGACAGGGGCTTGGGGCGAGCAGTACTTC. Protein product: CASSRTGAWGEQYF.

The chain recombines TRBV5-4 with TRBJ2-3, with 13 nucleotides matching TRBD2. The CDR3 length is 17 residues. Looked up from germline, CDR1 is SGHNT and CDR2 is YYREEE (reference sequence). V lost 4 bases and J lost 2; bases outside the gene matches: 7. This CDR3 is CASSPGLAGPDTDTQYF. As DNA, the CDR3 is TGTGCCAGCAGCCCGGGACTAGCGGGGCCCGACACAGATACGCAGTATTTT.

The chain employs TRBV2 and TRBJ2-5; the match to TRBD2 covers 10 bases. Germline CDR1 reads SNHLY; CDR2 reads FYNNEI. The CDR3 covers 14 residues. J was trimmed by 4 bases and V by 7 bases; bases with no gene match: 6. The CDR3 spells CASNPRTSGETQYF. Here the CDR3 DNA reads TGTGCCAGCAATCCCCGGACTAGCGGAGAGACCCAGTACTTC.

This chain's CDR3 is CASSPRIYNSPLHF. In DNA form, the CDR3 reads TGTGCCAGCTCACCGAGGATATATAATTCACCCCTCCACTTT. This chain links TRBV18 with TRBJ1-6; D not resolved. The CDR3 is made up of 14 amino acids. CDR1 is KGHSH, CDR2 LQKENI, per germline. Trimming removed 3 bases from V and 4 bases from J, with 7 bases in between.

Details on this clone: One junction end disagrees with the germline gene, perhaps due to a read error. The chain uses TRBV2 and TRBJ2-7, with D uncertain. The CDR3 is made up of 11 amino acids. From germline, CDR1 is SNHLY and CDR2 FYNNEI. CDR3 coding DNA: TGTGCCAGCAGTCAGTCCTCCGAGCAGTACTTC. Translating it yields CASSQSSEQYF.

This clone was counted a few times. This chain connects TRBV10-3 to TRBJ1-1, with D perhaps matching TRBD1 (6 bases). Germline V CDR1 and CDR2: ENHRY, SYGVKD. The CDR3 contains 13 residues. Trimming took 3 bases from V and 5 from J, leaving 10 bases between them. CDR3: CAISDQGRTEAFF. The DNA for the CDR3 is TGTGCCATCAGTGACCAGGGGAGGACTGAAGCTTTCTTT.

This clone was observed a few times. This chain joins TRBV5-1 and TRBJ1-6; the match to TRBD1 covers 11 bases. The J segment lost 10 bases and the V segment lost 0 bases, leaving 6 bases of the junction unmatched. Germline V gene lookup returns CDR1 SGHRS and CDR2 YFSETQ. The CDR3 extends over 16 amino acids. The CDR3 protein is CASSLGDRGSGSPLHF. The CDR3 DNA reads as TGCGCCAGCAGCTTGGGGGACAGGGGGTCGGGATCACCCCTCCACTTT. The whole variable domain, remainder taken from reference TRBV5-1 and TRBJ1-6, is KAGVTQTPRYLIKTRGQQVTLSCSPISGHRSVSWYQQTPGQGLQFLFEYFSETQRNKGNFPGRFSGRQFSNSRSEMNVSTLELGDSALYLCASSLGDRGSGSPLHFGNGTRLTVT.

This chain joins TRBV28 and TRBJ2-7, with TRBD2 identical over 7 bases. J was trimmed by 1 base and V by 4 bases; bases with no gene match: 13. Germline V gives CDR1 MDHEN, CDR2 SYDVKM. This CDR3 spans 17 amino acids. This chain's CDR3 is CASSSPVGSSGSYEQYF. The CDR3 nucleotides are TGTGCCAGCAGTTCCCCTGTCGGAAGTAGCGGGTCCTACGAGCAGTACTTC. The whole variable domain, filled in from reference TRBV28 and TRBJ2-7, reads DVKVTQSSRYLVKRTGEKVFLECVQDMDHENMFWYRQDPGLGLRLIYFSYDVKMKEKGDIPEGYSVSREKKERFSLILESASTNQTSMYLCASSSPVGSSGSYEQYFGPGTRLTVT.

The chain carries TRBV15 and TRBJ1-6, with a possible D match to TRBD1 (5 bases). CDR3 size: 14 residues. The V end lost 0 bases, the J end lost 7 bases, and 7 bases lay between the germline ends. The V gene's germline CDR1 is LNHNV and CDR2 YYDKDF (reference sequence). The CDR3: CATSREQENSPLHF. As DNA, the CDR3 is TGTGCCACCAGCAGAGAACAGGAAAATTCACCCCTCCACTTT. Filled out from reference TRBV15 and TRBJ1-6, the complete variable domain reads DAMVIQNPRYQVTQFGKPVTLSCSQTLNHNVMYWYQQKSSQAPKLLFHYYDKDFNNEADTPDNFQSRRPNTSFCFLDIRSPGLGDTAMYLCATSREQENSPLHFGNGTRLTVT.

In its sample, this clone was seen a few times. This chain connects TRBV10-3 to TRBJ2-1; D is possibly TRBD2 (6 bases). The CDR3 contains 12 residues. Between the trimmed V and J ends, which lost 6 bases and 5 bases, there was a span of 8 bases. CDR1 is ENHRY, CDR2 SYGVKD, per germline. CDR3 region: CAIRGLDNEQFF. DNA of the CDR3: TGTGCCATCAGGGGACTTGACAATGAGCAGTTCTTC.